The T cell receptor beta chain under discussion was sequenced for a study of cytomegalovirus exposure and HLA in healthy donors. Amplification used 60 Vbeta primers and 13 Jbeta primers. Using immunoSEQ multiplex PCR, the repertoire was profiled, and TCRdb retains in-frame clones only, with some absent. Among about 95,000 clones listed, approximately 80% were seen once. With V trimmed by 3 bases and J by 4 bases, 6 bases remained unmatched. The CDR3 contains 15 residues. Germline-derived CDR1 and CDR2 are MNHEY and SMNVEV (reference sequence). This rearrangement joins TRBV27 to TRBJ1-1; 9 bases are a match to TRBD1. Sequencing was done on a sample of PBMCs. The clonotype comes from a man between 25 and 39 years old in good health and CMV-seropositive. DNA of the CDR3: TGTGCCAGCAGTTTCAAGGGACAGGGTTTCACTGAAGCTTTCTTT. Its translation: CASSFKGQGFTEAFF.